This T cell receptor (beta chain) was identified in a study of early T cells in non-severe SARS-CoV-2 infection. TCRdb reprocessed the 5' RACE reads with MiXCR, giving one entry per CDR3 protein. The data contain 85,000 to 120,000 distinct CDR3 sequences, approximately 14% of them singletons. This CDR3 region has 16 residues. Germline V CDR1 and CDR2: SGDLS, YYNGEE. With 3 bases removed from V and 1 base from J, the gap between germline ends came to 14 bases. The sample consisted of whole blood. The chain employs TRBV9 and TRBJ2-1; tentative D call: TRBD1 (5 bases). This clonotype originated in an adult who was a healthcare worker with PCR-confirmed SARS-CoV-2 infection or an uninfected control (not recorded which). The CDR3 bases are TGTGCCAGCAGCGGGGGCGCCCAATCTTCCTACAATGAGCAGTTCTTC. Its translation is CASSGGAQSSYNEQFF.